These T cell receptor beta chains were read from a single sample in a study of Graves' ophthalmopathy and Graves' hyperthyroidism. MiXCR, applied by TCRdb to the multiplex PCR reads, yields one record per CDR3 protein. The repertoire holds hundreds of thousands of distinct CDR3 sequences, with about 21% as singletons. Sequencing was performed on peripheral blood. Source of these receptors: a woman aged 18-35 years with stable Graves' hyperthyroidism. Each CDR3 is given with its conserved first and last residue. Fields, in order: V gene, D gene, clone size, J gene, CDR3 protein, CDR3 DNA. D genes are given only for firm matches. The size field is filled for only some rows; it gives once, few, many or a size class.

TRBV27	TRBD2	many	TRBJ2-5	CASSLSYGLAYQETQYF	TGTGCCAGCAGTTTATCGTACGGACTAGCGTATCAAGAGACCCAGTACTTC
TRBV29-1	-	-	TRBJ2-5	CSVEVRTETQYF	TGCAGCGTTGAGGTCCGGACGGAGACCCAGTACTTC
TRBV6-1	-	many	TRBJ2-7	CASSVTVGTAYEQYF	TGTGCCAGCAGTGTGACCGTCGGTACGGCCTACGAGCAGTACTTC
TRBV6-1	-	-	TRBJ2-7	CASSEQRSYEQYF	TGTGCCAGCAGTGAACAGCGTTCCTACGAGCAGTACTTC
TRBV7-2	-	many	TRBJ1-6	CASSFRTVDSPLHF	TGTGCCAGCAGCTTCAGGACCGTCGATTCACCCCTCCACTTT
TRBV24-1	TRBD1	-	TRBJ2-5	CATSDQGALRETQYF	TGTGCCACCAGTGATCAGGGGGCTTTGAGAGAGACCCAGTACTTC
TRBV6-5	-	many	TRBJ1-1	CASSYDSPNTEAFF	TGTGCCAGCAGTTACGACAGCCCAAACACTGAAGCTTTCTTT
TRBV5-1	TRBD1	-	TRBJ2-2	CASSLGTGQTGELFF	TGCGCCAGCAGCTTGGGGACAGGACAAACCGGGGAGCTGTTTTTT
TRBV12-3/TRBV12-4	-	many	TRBJ2-7	CASSLRPLGEQYF	TGTGCCAGCAGTTTAAGGCCCCTCGGGGAGCAGTACTTC
TRBV7-9	TRBD2	many	TRBJ2-2	CASSPTSGDTGELFF	TGTGCCAGCAGCCCGACTAGCGGAGATACCGGGGAGCTGTTTTTT
TRBV6-5	-	many	TRBJ2-5	CASSYSGEGWGETQYF	TGTGCCAGCAGTTACTCTGGGGAAGGATGGGGAGAGACCCAGTACTTC
TRBV28	-	-	TRBJ2-5	CASSFSPLGKRQETQYF	TGTGCCAGCAGTTTTTCCCCTTTAGGAAAGAGACAAGAGACCCAGTACTTC
TRBV2	-	-	TRBJ2-6	CASTPDRSGANVLTF	TGTGCCAGCACCCCGGATCGGTCTGGGGCCAACGTCCTGACTTTC
TRBV6-1	-	-	TRBJ2-2	CASSERSGYTGELFF	TGTGCCAGCAGTGAAAGGTCGGGGTACACCGGGGAGCTGTTTTTT
TRBV20-1	-	many	TRBJ2-2	CSARVGGWYTGELFF	TGCAGTGCTAGAGTGGGGGGCTGGTACACCGGGGAGCTGTTTTTT
TRBV4-1	-	-	TRBJ2-7	CASSQQTTGRTTGEQYF	TGCGCCAGCAGCCAACAAACGACAGGTCGTACCACGGGTGAGCAGTACTTC
TRBV20-1	-	many	TRBJ2-5	CSARFSSSTQYF	TGCAGTGCTAGGTTTTCTTCTAGTACCCAGTACTTC
TRBV20-1	TRBD1	many	TRBJ2-2	CSALNRGSGELFF	TGCAGTGCTTTAAACAGGGGCTCCGGGGAGCTGTTTTTT
TRBV12-3/TRBV12-4	-	many	TRBJ2-4	CASSGGGSKNIQYF	TGTGCCAGCAGTGGAGGGGGTTCCAAAAACATTCAGTACTTC
TRBV6-5	-	many	TRBJ2-7	CASSYWASASSYEQYF	TGTGCCAGCAGTTACTGGGCTAGCGCTAGCTCCTACGAGCAGTACTTC
TRBV6-1	-	many	TRBJ1-5	CASSMPGQLGDQPQHF	TGTGCCAGCAGTATGCCCGGGCAGCTCGGGGATCAGCCCCAGCATTTT
TRBV12-3/TRBV12-4	-	few	TRBJ2-2	CASMNGFTGELFF	TGTGCCAGCATGAACGGGTTCACCGGGGAGCTGTTTTTT
TRBV30	-	many	TRBJ2-7	CAGGTYTYEQYF	TGTGCCGGAGGGACTTACACCTACGAGCAGTACTTC
TRBV20-1	TRBD1	many	TRBJ1-1	CSARDDRGRRVNTEAFF	TGCAGTGCTAGAGATGACAGGGGAAGAAGGGTGAACACTGAAGCTTTCTTT
TRBV9	-	-	TRBJ2-2	CASSAFFGGELFF	TGTGCCAGCAGCGCCTTCTTTGGCGGGGAGCTGTTTTTT
TRBV30	-	-	TRBJ2-7	CALSQGSYEQYF	TGTGCCTTGTCTCAGGGTTCCTACGAGCAGTACTTC
TRBV20-1	-	many	TRBJ2-7	CSAERTPMGEQYF	TGCAGTGCTGAGAGGACCCCCATGGGCGAGCAGTACTTC
TRBV19	-	-	TRBJ1-2	CASSATRPTNYGYTF	TGTGCCAGTAGTGCCACACGACCGACTAACTATGGCTACACCTTC
TRBV18	TRBD2	-	TRBJ2-5	CASSLRQRGETQYF	TGTGCCAGCTCACTTCGACAGCGGGGAGAGACCCAGTACTTC
TRBV2	TRBD2	few	TRBJ2-1	CASSEVGLALSNEQFF	TGTGCCAGCAGTGAAGTGGGACTAGCGCTCTCCAATGAGCAGTTCTTC
TRBV6-2/TRBV6-3	TRBD1	-	TRBJ2-7	CASSKSAGGHEQYF	TGTGCCAGCAGTAAGTCGGCAGGGGGCCACGAGCAGTACTTC
TRBV15	-	few	TRBJ1-2	CATSRDEGLHGYTF	TGTGCCACCAGCAGAGATGAGGGTCTCCATGGCTACACCTTC
TRBV30	-	-	TRBJ2-7	CAWSVLVTVRGGYEQYF	TGTGCCTGGAGTGTACTGGTGACTGTCAGGGGAGGATACGAGCAGTACTTC
TRBV2	-	many	TRBJ2-5	CASSAGTFQETQYF	TGTGCCAGCAGTGCTGGGACTTTCCAAGAGACCCAGTACTTC
TRBV28	-	many	TRBJ2-7	CASSLFYEQYF	TGTGCCAGCAGTTTATTTTACGAGCAGTACTTC
TRBV30	-	-	TRBJ2-2	CAWRGREDTGELFF	TGTGCCTGGAGGGGAAGGGAGGACACCGGGGAGCTGTTTTTT
TRBV2	-	many	TRBJ1-2	CASNPGQNYGYTF	TGTGCCAGCAACCCGGGACAAAACTATGGCTACACCTTC
TRBV20-1	TRBD2	many	TRBJ2-5	CSANSGRKETQYF	TGCAGTGCCAATAGCGGGAGGAAGGAGACCCAGTACTTC
TRBV5-1	TRBD2	many	TRBJ2-2	CASSYSGASTGELFF	TGCGCCAGCAGCTACAGCGGGGCTTCCACCGGGGAGCTGTTTTTT
TRBV6-5	-	many	TRBJ2-7	CASSYSTPGTYEQYF	TGTGCCAGCAGTTACTCGACCCCAGGTACCTACGAGCAGTACTTC
TRBV9	TRBD1	medium-sized	TRBJ2-2	CASSVKGASTGELFF	TGTGCCAGCAGCGTAAAGGGGGCATCAACCGGGGAGCTGTTTTTT
TRBV6-5	-	many	TRBJ1-5	CASSPLLNQPQHF	TGTGCCAGCAGTCCCCTTTTGAATCAGCCCCAGCATTTT
TRBV6-4	-	many	TRBJ2-6	CASSPPRGALGANVLTF	TGTGCCAGCAGTCCCCCCAGGGGGGCGCTGGGGGCCAACGTCCTGACTTTC
TRBV2	TRBD2	few	TRBJ2-7	CATEPGLASYEQYF	TGTGCCACAGAACCGGGACTAGCGTCCTACGAGCAGTACTTC
TRBV25-1	TRBD1	-	TRBJ2-7	CASSPSTGWNYEQYF	TGTGCCAGCAGTCCCTCGACAGGGTGGAACTACGAGCAGTACTTC
TRBV10-1	TRBD2	many	TRBJ2-7	CALLGLAGDKRYEQYF	TGCGCCCTCTTGGGGCTAGCGGGAGACAAACGATACGAGCAGTACTTC
TRBV27	-	many	TRBJ1-5	CASSSLRWRDQPQHF	TGTGCCAGCAGTTCCCTACGTTGGAGGGATCAGCCCCAGCATTTT
TRBV4-1	TRBD1	-	TRBJ2-7	CASSQPRRGQGRNEQYF	TGCGCCAGCAGCCAACCTCGCCGGGGACAGGGACGCAACGAGCAGTACTTC
TRBV20-1	-	many	TRBJ1-3	CSASRGGNTIYF	TGCAGTGCTAGCCGTGGAGGAAACACCATATATTTT
TRBV7-9	-	many	TRBJ1-2	CASSLRQDYGYTF	TGTGCCAGCAGCTTACGGCAAGACTATGGCTACACCTTC
TRBV6-5	-	many	TRBJ1-2	CASSNPNYGYTF	TGTGCCAGCAGTAACCCTAACTATGGCTACACCTTC
TRBV28	TRBD1	many	TRBJ1-2	CASSLGGTGTGYTF	TGTGCCAGCAGTCTAGGCGGGACAGGGACTGGCTACACCTTC
TRBV15	-	-	TRBJ2-7	CATSREGNPLYEQYF	TGTGCCACCAGCAGAGAGGGGAATCCTCTCTACGAGCAGTACTTC
TRBV3-1	TRBD2	many	TRBJ2-4	CASSQLPLASGAIQYF	TGTGCCAGCAGCCAACTGCCCCTGGCTAGCGGGGCCATTCAGTACTTC
TRBV7-9	-	many	TRBJ2-5	CASSSSSWAVRETQYF	TGTGCCAGCAGCTCGAGCAGTTGGGCGGTTAGAGAGACCCAGTACTTC
TRBV14	-	many	TRBJ2-5	CASSLAGGGRGETQYF	TGTGCCAGCAGCCTCGCTGGGGGCGGGAGAGGAGAGACCCAGTACTTC
TRBV6-1	-	many	TRBJ1-1	CASSTSGNTEAFF	TGTGCCAGCAGCACGTCGGGGAACACTGAAGCTTTCTTT
TRBV20-1	-	-	TRBJ2-4	CSARGHGNIQYF	TGCAGTGCTAGGGGTCATGGGAACATTCAGTACTTC
TRBV10-3	-	many	TRBJ1-1	CAGRGTEVIEAFF	TGTGCCGGGCGTGGGACGGAGGTCATCGAAGCTTTCTTT
TRBV6-1	-	-	TRBJ1-3	CATSGIAGNTIYF	TGTGCCACGTCAGGGATAGCGGGAAACACCATATATTTT